This T cell receptor (beta chain) was sequenced in a study of shared clonotypes between healthy human individuals. Study-level background: Per-donor plates numbered three CD4 naive, three CD4 memory, two CD8 naive and one CD8 memory. Study-wide results and limits: Clonotype sharing among the donors was expected to vary with sequencing depth.

About this clone itself: Its antigen is not identified.

Profiling relied on immunoSEQ multiplex PCR, and the TCRdb table lists in-frame clones only, not all of them. The data show around 1.5 million clones, roughly 98% seen once. Both subsets, CD45RA+ naive and CD45RA-negative memory, were split from the CD4+ cells. The CDR3 is 19 residues long. The sequenced material came from naive CD4+ T cells sorted from blood. The subset is: CD45RA+ positively selected. V usage is TRBV21-1 and J usage is TRBJ2-1; the table's TRBD2 call for D was not verified on the DNA. TRBV21-1 is an annotated pseudogene. The receptor was isolated from a man aged 25-40 years in good health. In DNA form, the CDR3 reads TGTGCCAGCAGCATAGAACGCCCCTTGACTAGCGGGAAATTGTATGAGCAGTTCTTC. Translated, it gives CASSIERPLTSGKLYEQFF.